What follows is one T cell receptor (beta chain) and its context. The CDR3 consists of 15 residues. V shed 5 bases and J shed 6 bases, with 17 bases lying between them. Germline V gene lookup returns CDR1 SGHTA and CDR2 FQGNSA. Time point in this sample: persistent/refractory GD, antithyroid drugs over 5 years with positive TRAb. The TCR library was made from RNA extracted from PBMCs. Xi'an, China, was home to the endocrinology department that provided patients. The record originates from a study of regulatory T cells in long-lasting Graves disease. Both iRepertoire HTBI primers and Arm-PCR of CDR3 regions were used to build the TCR beta libraries. One entry per CDR3 protein, called by TCRdb with MiXCR from the multiplex PCR reads. Of some 430,000 distinct CDR3 sequences detected, 20% to 25% appear once; the ten largest clones hold roughly 7%.

The TCR sequence derives from a female donor with Graves disease. Specimen: peripheral blood mononuclear cells (PBMCs), collected when the disease was refractory, from a patient treated with antithyroid drugs. This sequence joins TRBV7-2 and TRBJ2-4, with D perhaps matching TRBD2 (7 bases). The CDR3 sequence: CASSGVEGGRNIQYF. The CDR3 nucleotides are TGTGCCAGCAGCGGCGTGGAGGGGGGGAGAAACATTCAGTACTTC. The entire variable domain, with the rest obtained from reference TRBV7-2 and TRBJ2-4, is as follows: GAGVSQSPSNKVTEKGKDVELRCDPISGHTALYWYRQSLGQGLEFLIYFQGNSAPDKSGLPSDRFSAERTGGSVSTLTIQRTQQEDSAVYLCASSGVEGGRNIQYFGAGTRLSVL.